These 14 T cell receptor beta chains originate from one sample sequenced in a study of blood T cell repertoires in COVID-19 (dated by TCRdb to the early 2020s). The library was prepared using the immunoSEQ multiplex PCR assay. The clones in this table, taken by TCRdb from immuneACCESS, are in-frame only. Not every clone is retained; where verified, under half of the shortfall comes from an unresolved V gene, and the cause of the rest is unknown. For this sample the table gives roughly 280,000 clones, of which 85% to 90% were detected only once. Under 2.5% of the sample rests with the top ten. The specimen was PBMCs or T cells enriched from blood (not recorded which). These receptor sequences come from a woman aged 18-29 years who had recovered from COVID-19.

The chain has TRBV2 and TRBJ2-2; D unclear. Deletions cut 0 bases from V and 0 bases from J, with 11 bases between. Germline CDR1 reads SNHLY; CDR2 reads FYNNEI. This CDR3 comprises 17 residues. The CDR3, as DNA: TGTGCCAGCAGTGAAGCCCCTCTTCGCGCGAACACCGGGGAGCTGTTTTTT. Translated, it gives CASSEAPLRANTGELFF. The full variable domain, its missing parts supplied by reference TRBV2 and TRBJ2-2, is EPEVTQTPSHQVTQMGQEVILRCVPISNHLYFYWYRQILGQKVEFLVSFYNNEISEKSEIFDDQFSVERPDGSNFTLKIRSTKLEDSAMYFCASSEAPLRANTGELFFGEGSRLTVL.

This clone was picked up one time. The chain combines TRBV19 with TRBJ1-3; 7 nucleotides align to TRBD1. Germline CDR1 and CDR2: LNHDA and SQIVND (reference sequence). This CDR3 is 16 amino acids long. Trimming removed 4 bases from V and 5 bases from J; junction bases left unmatched: 11. CDR3 in amino acids: CASSTLGTVLRNTIYF. The CDR3 DNA reads as TGTGCCAGTAGTACTCTGGGGACAGTCCTAAGAAACACCATATATTTT.

The CDR3 spells CAIQDRNIQYF. The CDR3 DNA reads TGTGCCATTCAAGACAGGAACATTCAGTACTTC. V usage is TRBV19 and J usage is TRBJ2-4, with a tentative D call TRBD1 (6 bases). The V gene's germline CDR1 is LNHDA and CDR2 SQIVND (reference sequence). Trimming stripped 10 bases from V and 7 bases from J, with 11 bases between. The CDR3 loop spans 11 amino acids.

The chain couples TRBV30 to TRBJ1-6; D remains unclear. Trimming left V 0 bases short and J 7 bases short, with 22 bases between. This CDR3 has 18 amino acids. Germline CDR1 GTSNPN, CDR2 SVGIG (reference sequence). Here the CDR3 DNA reads TGTGCCTGGAGTGTTGGTGTTAACAGAGGGATCGGGAATTCACCCCTCCACTTT. It specifies CAWSVGVNRGIGNSPLHF. The entire variable domain, with the rest obtained from reference TRBV30 and TRBJ1-6, is as follows: SQTIHQWPATLVQPVGSPLSLECTVEGTSNPNLYWYRQAAGRGLQLLFYSVGIGQISSEVPQNLSASRPQDRQFILSSKKLLLSDSGFYLCAWSVGVNRGIGNSPLHFGNGTRLTVT.

This clone was picked up a small number of times. The gene calls are TRBV6-1 and TRBJ2-7; D gene uncertain. The V gene's germline CDR1 is MNHNS and CDR2 SASEGT. V lost 1 base to trimming and J lost 1 base, with 11 bases between them. The CDR3 is 15 amino acids. CDR3 residues: CASSEGYGRSYEQYF. The CDR3 DNA is TGTGCCAGCAGTGAAGGATACGGCAGGTCCTACGAGCAGTACTTC.

There are a few counts of this clone. The chain recombines TRBV7-9 with TRBJ2-7, with 9 bases lining up with TRBD1. J lost 4 bases, V lost 1 base, and 2 bases had no gene match. This CDR3 contains 14 residues. The germline gives CDR1 SEHNR, CDR2 FQNEAQ (reference sequence). For the CDR3, the DNA is TGTGCCAGCAGCTTAGAGGGACAGGGATACGAGCAGTACTTC. Encoded protein: CASSLEGQGYEQYF.

The chain employs TRBV6-4 and TRBJ2-5; 9 bases agree with TRBD1. The CDR3 has 15 amino acids. Trimming took 0 bases from V and 7 from J; bases not matched to a gene: 6. The germline CDR1 and CDR2 sequences are MRHNA and SNTAGT. In DNA, the CDR3 is TGTGCCAGCAGTGACTCCGGACAGGGGAGGTTGACCCAGTACTTC. This gives the protein CASSDSGQGRLTQYF.

The J gene is TRBJ2-7, the V gene TRBV18; TRBD1 matches 8 bases. Germline CDR1 KGHSH, CDR2 LQKENI. Unmatched junction bases numbered 7, after V lost 6 bases and J lost 3 bases. The CDR3 consists of 14 residues. This CDR3 reads CASSPATGGYEQYF. The DNA for the CDR3 is TGTGCCAGCTCGCCGGCAACAGGGGGCTACGAGCAGTACTTC.

This chain uses TRBV6-5 with TRBJ1-3; D is unclear. The CDR3 spans 14 residues. Germline CDR1 MNHEY, CDR2 SVGAGI. Deletions cut 5 bases from V and 0 bases from J, with 8 bases between. CDR3 DNA sequence: TGTGCCAGCAGTACACCGCTCTCTGGAAACACCATATATTTT. This encodes CASSTPLSGNTIYF.

Of note for this clone: The same CDR3 arises from other DNA sequences in this sample as well. The V call is TRBV28, the J call TRBJ1-2; unclear D gene. The V end lost 6 bases, the J end lost 0 bases, and 5 bases lay between the germline ends. This CDR3 has 12 amino acids. Per the germline V gene, CDR1 is MDHEN and CDR2 is SYDVKM. CDR3 sequence (DNA): TGTGCCAGCAGCCTATCTAACTATGGCTACACCTTC. It codes for CASSLSNYGYTF.

The chain has TRBV5-1 and TRBJ1-2, with 12 bases identical to TRBD1. With 4 bases clipped from V and 6 bases from J, the junction kept 10 bases outside the gene matches. Germline CDR1 and CDR2: SGHRS and YFSETQ. This CDR3 spans 16 amino acids. This CDR3 reads CASSPEPGQGANGYTF. DNA for the CDR3: TGCGCCAGCAGCCCCGAACCGGGACAGGGGGCCAATGGCTACACCTTC. Based on the CDR3 plus reference TRBV5-1 and TRBJ1-2, the full variable domain is KAGVTQTPRYLIKTRGQQVTLSCSPISGHRSVSWYQQTPGQGLQFLFEYFSETQRNKGNFPGRFSGRQFSNSRSEMNVSTLELGDSALYLCASSPEPGQGANGYTFGSGTRLTVV.

The V gene is TRBV6-5, the J gene TRBJ2-2; no reliable D call. Germline CDR1 reads MNHEY; CDR2 reads SVGAGI. This CDR3 spans 14 amino acids. Trimming removed 6 bases from V and 2 bases from J, with 10 bases in between. This CDR3 is CASRTRFNTGELFF. CDR3 nucleotides: TGTGCCAGCAGGACAAGATTTAACACCGGGGAGCTGTTTTTT.

The gene calls are TRBV28 and TRBJ2-2; 8 nucleotides line up with TRBD1. The CDR3 contains 18 residues. The V and J ends lost 8 bases and 5 bases, in that order; junction bases with no gene match: 19. CDR1 is MDHEN, CDR2 SYDVKM, per germline. The CDR3, as DNA: TGTGCCAGCGCAGATAATAGACAGGGGATAGGTCTTACCGGGGAGCTGTTTTTT. Translated, it gives CASADNRQGIGLTGELFF.

The chain joins TRBV5-1 to TRBJ1-2, with TRBD1 matching over 8 bases. From germline, CDR1 is SGHRS and CDR2 YFSETQ. The CDR3 runs to 14 residues. The J segment lost 8 bases and the V segment lost 3 bases, leaving 9 bases of the junction unmatched. The CDR3 region is CASSSTGAVGGYTF. As DNA, the CDR3 is TGCGCCAGCAGCTCGACAGGGGCGGTGGGGGGCTACACCTTC.